The clone carrying this TCR beta chain was detected ten times or more. Per sample, no less than 6 micrograms of total RNA were extracted. The use of a sample-barcoded 5' primer and a J-beta primer mix characterized a second PCR of roughly 6 to 11 cycles. Every individual sample yielded 2.5 million or more paired-end reads (each containing CDR3). TCRdb fed the 5' RACE reads into MiXCR, producing one record per CDR3 protein. The sample includes around 400,000 distinct CDR3 sequences, roughly half of them seen just once. The sample belongs to a study of blood T cells in healthy people across ages. The germline gives CDR1 SGHTA, CDR2 FQGNSA. The CDR3 covers 12 residues. V dropped 2 bases and J dropped 6 bases, with 7 bases sitting between them.

The sequence was collected from a man between 60 and 75 years old in good health. Sequencing was carried out using blood. This chain connects TRBV7-2 to TRBJ1-2; D call uncertain. The CDR3 reads CASSLTRNGYTF. DNA of the CDR3: TGTGCCAGCAGCTTAACAAGAAATGGCTACACCTTC.